This T cell receptor (beta chain) was captured in a study of blood T cells in healthy people across ages. Comments on this clonotype: The antigen is undetermined.

V was pared by 1 base and J by 6 bases, with 15 bases between. This CDR3 has 16 amino acids. Findings of the study overall: Donor CMV status was unknown, possibly confounding expanded clonotype changes.

A J-beta primer mix and a sample-barcoded 5' primer were used in a second PCR of roughly 7 to 12 cycles. MiXCR, run by TCRdb on the 5' RACE reads, gives a single entry per CDR3 protein. The table has 450,000 to 600,000 distinct CDR3 sequences, about 26% seen once. The same specimen was also included in a second study, on T cells of mothers and their children. That paper states: Six or seven children and their three healthy Caucasian mothers were the donors. The effect of thymic selection on TCR recombination output is similar between related and unrelated pairs.

Input material: blood. V is TRBV12-3 or TRBV12-4 and J is TRBJ2-2; the D is unclear. This TCR was recovered from a boy between 2 and 10 years old in good health. The CDR3, as DNA: TGTGCCAGCAGTTTAGTGGGCAAGCCTTGGGCCGGGGAGCTGTTTTTT. Amino acids: CASSLVGKPWAGELFF.